This TCR beta chain was found in a study of blood T cell repertoires in COVID-19. Study summary: The study drew acute and convalescent COVID-19 samples from the United States, Italy and Spain. The analysed material was cDNA or gDNA that came from T cells, B-cell-depleted T cells, or PBMCs.

Followed longitudinally, the Seattle patients had been enrolled during active infection. From germline, CDR1 is MNHEY and CDR2 SVGEGT. The CDR3 spans 18 residues. V lost 2 bases to trimming and J lost 0 bases; unmatched junction nucleotides: 3. The repertoire was sequenced with immunoSEQ multiplex PCR; TCRdb's copy has only in-frame clones and lacks some. The profile shows over 75,000 clones, 88% of them singletons. The rearrangement uses TRBV6-2 or TRBV6-3 and TRBJ2-6, with 11 bases fitting TRBD1. Sequencing was done on a sample of peripheral blood. This receptor was obtained from a man aged 50-59 years with COVID-19, enrolled during active disease. The CDR3 here is CASSYLGQGVSGANVLTF. The CDR3 region has the DNA TGTGCCAGCAGTTACCTGGGACAGGGGGTCTCTGGGGCCAACGTCCTGACTTTC.